The rows below give T cell receptor beta chains drawn from one sample of a study of T cells in localized non-small cell lung cancer. The assay was immunoSEQ multiplex PCR, and TCRdb's table has in-frame clones only and misses some. Among fewer than 2,500 clones listed, 28% were seen once. The input for sequencing was lung tumor tissue, taken before any cancer treatment. The receptors were sampled from a male donor older than 55 with stage III squamous cell lung carcinoma. Both conserved end residues are part of each CDR3. D genes are given only for firm matches. Size tells how often a clone was seen (once, few, many) or the class of an expanded clone, and some rows leave it out.

TRBD1,TRBV18,few,TRBJ2-7,CASSPGTGVYEQYF,TGTGCCAGCTCACCCGGGACAGGGGTCTACGAGCAGTACTTC
TRBD2,TRBV5-1,NA,TRBJ2-7,CASSYSGPSYEQYF,TGCGCCAGCAGCTATAGCGGGCCCTCCTACGAGCAGTACTTC
NA,TRBV11-3,medium-sized,TRBJ1-1,CASSLVALNTEAFF,TGTGCCAGCAGCTTGGTCGCCTTGAACACTGAAGCTTTCTTT
NA,TRBV19,NA,TRBJ1-4,CASNTRATNEKLFF,TGTGCCAGTAATACCAGGGCGACTAATGAAAAACTGTTTTTT
NA,TRBV19,NA,TRBJ2-2,CASSIGTQSGELFF,TGTGCCAGTAGTATCGGGACTCAATCCGGGGAGCTGTTTTTT
NA,TRBV18,NA,TRBJ1-1,CASSLNDRSTEAFF,TGTGCCAGCTCACTAAACGACCGAAGCACTGAAGCTTTCTTT
NA,TRBV19,NA,TRBJ2-5,CASSGGRAGTVTQYF,TGTGCCAGTAGTGGGGGACGGGCAGGGACGGTGACCCAGTACTTC
NA,TRBV19,once,TRBJ1-1,CASTHRGVNTEAFF,TGTGCCAGTACACACCGCGGGGTGAACACTGAAGCTTTCTTT
TRBD2,TRBV6-8,few,TRBJ2-1,CASSYHVLAGLFF,TGTGCCAGCAGTTACCATGTACTAGCGGGACTGTTCTTC
NA,TRBV28,NA,TRBJ2-5,CASSLDWARGRETQYF,TGTGCCAGCAGTTTAGACTGGGCCAGGGGTAGAGAGACCCAGTACTTC
NA,TRBV30,NA,TRBJ2-7,CACTSVGGYEQYF,TGTGCCTGTACCAGTGTTGGGGGGTACGAGCAGTACTTC
TRBD2,TRBV10-3,few,TRBJ2-7,CAISELWAGEDYEQYF,TGTGCCATCAGTGAGCTCTGGGCGGGAGAGGACTACGAGCAGTACTTC
TRBD2,TRBV19,NA,TRBJ2-2,CASSFWTSGSVTGELFF,TGTGCCAGTAGTTTTTGGACTAGCGGGAGTGTCACCGGGGAGCTGTTTTTT
NA,TRBV19,NA,TRBJ1-5,CASSLTGNQPQHF,TGTGCCAGTAGCCTAACAGGGAATCAGCCCCAGCATTTT
NA,TRBV6-8,NA,TRBJ1-2,CASSIDSSSGYTF,TGTGCCAGCAGTATAGACAGTTCCTCTGGCTACACCTTC
NA,TRBV12-5,once,TRBJ1-4,CASGFNRDTATNEKLFF,TGTGCTAGTGGTTTTAACCGGGACACTGCAACTAATGAAAAACTGTTTTTT
NA,TRBV6-8,NA,TRBJ2-7,CASSPFLYEQYF,TGTGCCAGCAGCCCCTTCCTCTACGAGCAGTACTTC
NA,TRBV4-1,once,TRBJ1-1,CASSQAGTVAFF,TGCGCCAGCAGCCAGGCCGGGACTGTAGCTTTCTTT
TRBD1,TRBV25-1,NA,TRBJ2-2,CASQGRGSSGELFF,TGTGCCAGCCAGGGCAGGGGGTCTTCCGGGGAGCTGTTTTTT
NA,TRBV15,NA,TRBJ2-5,CATSRGAAGLQETQYF,TGTGCCACCAGCAGAGGAGCGGCGGGACTCCAAGAGACCCAGTACTTC
TRBD1,TRBV11-3,few,TRBJ2-5,CASSLGQGGETQYF,TGTGCCAGCAGCTTGGGACAGGGGGGAGAGACCCAGTACTTC
TRBD1,TRBV28,few,TRBJ1-2,CASLDPTGGGGYTF,TGTGCCAGCCTAGATCCTACAGGGGGGGGAGGCTACACCTTC
NA,TRBV6-8,few,TRBJ2-2,CASSGRKQNTGELFF,TGTGCCAGCAGCGGACGGAAACAGAACACCGGGGAGCTGTTTTTT
TRBD1,TRBV28,NA,TRBJ2-7,CASSTPGTANSYEQYF,TGTGCCAGCAGTACCCCCGGGACAGCCAACTCCTACGAGCAGTACTTC
NA,TRBV4-1,medium-sized,TRBJ2-6,CASSSLGSGANVLTF,TGCGCCAGCAGCTCCTTAGGTAGTGGGGCCAACGTCCTGACTTTC
NA,TRBV5-1,NA,TRBJ2-5,CASSPTLDGETQYF,TGCGCCAGCAGCCCCACCCTGGACGGGGAGACCCAGTACTTC
NA,TRBV19,few,TRBJ1-1,CASSNPGTPFF,TGTGCCAGTAGTAACCCAGGGACACCTTTCTTT
TRBD2,TRBV11-3,NA,TRBJ2-1,CASRPGLAESDEQFF,TGTGCCAGCAGACCGGGACTAGCGGAGTCCGATGAGCAGTTCTTC
TRBD1,TRBV6-8,few,TRBJ2-7,CASSYLPPGQGSYEQYF,TGTGCCAGCAGTTACTTGCCTCCGGGACAGGGGAGCTACGAGCAGTACTTC
NA,TRBV11-3,few,TRBJ2-6,CASSPNRVGANVLTF,TGTGCCAGCAGCCCAAACAGGGTTGGGGCCAACGTCCTGACTTTC
NA,TRBV19,NA,TRBJ2-5,CASRAGYQETQYF,TGTGCCAGTCGGGCGGGTTACCAAGAGACCCAGTACTTC
TRBD2,TRBV11-3,medium-sized,TRBJ2-7,CASSLGGWTSEQYF,TGTGCCAGCAGCTTAGGGGGGTGGACTAGCGAGCAGTACTTC
TRBD2,TRBV9,few,TRBJ2-7,CASSFRAGSSYEQYF,TGTGCCAGCAGCTTCCGAGCGGGAAGCTCCTACGAGCAGTACTTC
NA,TRBV10-2,NA,TRBJ2-7,CASSERDTDEQYF,TGCGCCAGCAGTGAGCGGGACACCGACGAGCAGTACTTC
TRBD2,TRBV11-3,NA,TRBJ2-5,CASSPTTSGRRETQYF,TGTGCCAGCAGCCCCACGACTAGCGGGAGGCGTGAGACCCAGTACTTC
NA,TRBV11-3,few,TRBJ2-7,CASSLDQGSYEQYF,TGTGCCAGCAGCTTAGATCAGGGCTCCTACGAGCAGTACTTC
NA,TRBV11-3,few,TRBJ2-1,CASSLGRGASYVNEQFF,TGTGCCAGCAGCTTAGGACGGGGTGCCTCGTATGTGAATGAGCAGTTCTTC
NA,TRBV19,once,TRBJ1-2,CASSPAGVPNYGYTF,TGTGCCAGTAGCCCCGCCGGGGTACCTAACTATGGCTACACCTTC
NA,TRBV10-1,NA,TRBJ2-7,CASGGTPVVYEQYF,TGCGCCAGCGGGGGGACTCCAGTTGTGTACGAGCAGTACTTC
TRBD1,TRBV11-3,NA,TRBJ2-5,CASSQPGQGASGETQYF,TGTGCCAGCAGCCAGCCGGGACAGGGGGCGTCGGGTGAGACCCAGTACTTC
NA,TRBV30,once,TRBJ1-2,CAWTDSGYGYTF,TGTGCCTGGACCGACAGTGGGTATGGCTACACCTTC
TRBD1,TRBV29-1,NA,TRBJ2-4,CSVLDRERNIQYF,TGCAGCGTTCTTGACAGGGAAAGAAACATTCAGTACTTC